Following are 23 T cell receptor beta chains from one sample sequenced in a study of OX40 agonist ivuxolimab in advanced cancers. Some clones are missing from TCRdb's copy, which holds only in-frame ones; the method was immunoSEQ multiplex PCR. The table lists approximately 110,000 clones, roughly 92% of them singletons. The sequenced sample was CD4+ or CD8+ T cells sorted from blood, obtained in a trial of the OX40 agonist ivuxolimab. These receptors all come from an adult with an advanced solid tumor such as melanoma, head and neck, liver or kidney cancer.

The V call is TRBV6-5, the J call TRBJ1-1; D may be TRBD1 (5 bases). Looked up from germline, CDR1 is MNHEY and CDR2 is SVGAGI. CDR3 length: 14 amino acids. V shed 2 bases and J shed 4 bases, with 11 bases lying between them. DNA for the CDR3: TGTGCCAGCAGTTACGTGTCGGGGGGCACTGAAGCTTTCTTT. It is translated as CASSYVSGGTEAFF.

The CDR3 bases are TGTGCCAGCAGAGCGGACCGGGGGAGCTATGGCTACACCTTC. This encodes CASRADRGSYGYTF. The chain uses TRBV2 and TRBJ1-2; D is possibly TRBD1 (5 bases). Germline assignment: CDR1 SNHLY and CDR2 FYNNEI. Trimming took 6 bases from V and 4 from J, leaving 15 bases between them. This CDR3 contains 14 residues.

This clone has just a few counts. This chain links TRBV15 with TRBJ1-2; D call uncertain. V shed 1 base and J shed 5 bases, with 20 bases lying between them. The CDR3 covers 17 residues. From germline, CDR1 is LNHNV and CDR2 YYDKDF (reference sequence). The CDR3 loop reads CATSRGIGLDVGYGYTF. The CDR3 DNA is TGTGCCACCAGCAGAGGAATAGGGTTGGACGTAGGGTATGGCTACACCTTC. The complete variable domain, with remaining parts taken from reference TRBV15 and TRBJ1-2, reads DAMVIQNPRYQVTQFGKPVTLSCSQTLNHNVMYWYQQKSSQAPKLLFHYYDKDFNNEADTPDNFQSRRPNTSFCFLDIRSPGLGDTAMYLCATSRGIGLDVGYGYTFGSGTRLTVV.

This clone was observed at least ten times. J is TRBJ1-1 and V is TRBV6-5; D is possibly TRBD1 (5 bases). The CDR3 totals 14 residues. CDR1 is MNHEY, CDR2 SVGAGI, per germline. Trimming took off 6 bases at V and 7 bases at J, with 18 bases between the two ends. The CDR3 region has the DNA TGTGCCAGCAGGAGGCCGGGACCGGCCTATGAAGCTTTCTTT. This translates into CASRRPGPAYEAFF.

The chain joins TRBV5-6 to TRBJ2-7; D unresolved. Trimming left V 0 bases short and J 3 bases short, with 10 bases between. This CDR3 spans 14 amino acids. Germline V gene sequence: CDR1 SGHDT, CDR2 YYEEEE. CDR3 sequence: CASSLAQTDYEQYF. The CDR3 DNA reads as TGTGCCAGCAGCTTGGCGCAGACTGACTACGAGCAGTACTTC.

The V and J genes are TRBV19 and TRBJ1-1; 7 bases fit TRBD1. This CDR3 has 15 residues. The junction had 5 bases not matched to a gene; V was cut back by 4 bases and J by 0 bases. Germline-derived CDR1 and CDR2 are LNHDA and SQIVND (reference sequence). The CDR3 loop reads CASSRGDSLNTEAFF. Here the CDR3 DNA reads TGTGCCAGTAGTAGGGGGGACAGCTTGAACACTGAAGCTTTCTTT.

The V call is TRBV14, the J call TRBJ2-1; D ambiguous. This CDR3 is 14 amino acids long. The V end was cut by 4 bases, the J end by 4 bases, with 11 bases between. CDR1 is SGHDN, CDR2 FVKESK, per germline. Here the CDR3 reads CASSLLTVYNEQFF. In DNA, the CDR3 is TGTGCCAGCAGCCTCCTGACTGTTTACAATGAGCAGTTCTTC.

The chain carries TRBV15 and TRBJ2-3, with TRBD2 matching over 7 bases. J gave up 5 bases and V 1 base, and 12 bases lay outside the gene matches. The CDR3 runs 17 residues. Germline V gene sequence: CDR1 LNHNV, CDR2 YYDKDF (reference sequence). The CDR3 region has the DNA TGTGCCACCAGCAGAGGCTACCCGCGGGAGCAGGTAGATACGCAGTATTTT. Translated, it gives CATSRGYPREQVDTQYF.

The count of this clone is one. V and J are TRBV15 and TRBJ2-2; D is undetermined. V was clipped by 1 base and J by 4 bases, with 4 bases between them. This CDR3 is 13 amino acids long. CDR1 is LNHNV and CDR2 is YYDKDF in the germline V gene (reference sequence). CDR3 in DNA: TGTGCCACCAGCAGAGTGTTCACCGGGGAGCTGTTTTTT. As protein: CATSRVFTGELFF.

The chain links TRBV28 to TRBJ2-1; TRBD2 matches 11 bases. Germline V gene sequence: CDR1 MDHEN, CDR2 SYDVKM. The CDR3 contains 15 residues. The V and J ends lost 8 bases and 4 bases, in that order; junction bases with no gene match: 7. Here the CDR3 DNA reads TGTGCCAGCCCCGCCACTAGCGGGGGTTACAATGAGCAGTTCTTC. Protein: CASPATSGGYNEQFF.

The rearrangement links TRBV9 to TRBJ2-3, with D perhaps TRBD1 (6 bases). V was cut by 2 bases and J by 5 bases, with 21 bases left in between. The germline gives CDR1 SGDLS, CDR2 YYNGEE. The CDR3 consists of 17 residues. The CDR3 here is CASSVVGQLKGEDTQYF. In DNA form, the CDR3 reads TGTGCCAGCAGCGTCGTCGGACAGCTCAAAGGGGAAGATACGCAGTATTTT. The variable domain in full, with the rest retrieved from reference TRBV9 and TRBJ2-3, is DSGVTQTPKHLITATGQRVTLRCSPRSGDLSVYWYQQSLDQGLQFLIQYYNGEERAKGNILERFSAQQFPDLHSELNLSSLELGDSALYFCASSVVGQLKGEDTQYFGPGTRLTVL.

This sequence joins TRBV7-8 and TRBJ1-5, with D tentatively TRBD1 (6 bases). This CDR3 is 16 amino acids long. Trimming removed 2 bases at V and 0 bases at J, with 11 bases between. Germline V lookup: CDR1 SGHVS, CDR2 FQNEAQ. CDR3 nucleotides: TGTGCCAGCAGCTTAAGGGGGGTAAATAGCAATCAGCCCCAGCATTTT. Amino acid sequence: CASSLRGVNSNQPQHF.

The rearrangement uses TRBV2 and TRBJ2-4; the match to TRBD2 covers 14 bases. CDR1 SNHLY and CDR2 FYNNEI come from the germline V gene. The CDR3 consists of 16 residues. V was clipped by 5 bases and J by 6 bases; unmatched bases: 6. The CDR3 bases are TGTGCCAGCAGTTGGACTAGCGGGAGGCCTGGAAACATTCAGTACTTC. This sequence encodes CASSWTSGRPGNIQYF.

The CDR3 bases are TGTGCCAGCAGCCTCGTTGGGGTTGAGCAGTTCTTC. Its translation: CASSLVGVEQFF. The chain combines TRBV7-3 with TRBJ2-1, with D unresolved. V was shortened by 5 bases and J by 9 bases, with 11 bases between the two germline ends. CDR1 and CDR2 (germline): SGHTA, FQGTGA. This CDR3 has 12 residues.

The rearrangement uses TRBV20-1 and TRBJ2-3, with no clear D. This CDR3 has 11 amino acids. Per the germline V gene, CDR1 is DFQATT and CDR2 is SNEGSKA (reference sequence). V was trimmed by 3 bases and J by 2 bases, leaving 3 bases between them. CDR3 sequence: CSARATDTQYF. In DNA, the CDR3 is TGCAGTGCTAGGGCCACAGATACGCAGTATTTT.

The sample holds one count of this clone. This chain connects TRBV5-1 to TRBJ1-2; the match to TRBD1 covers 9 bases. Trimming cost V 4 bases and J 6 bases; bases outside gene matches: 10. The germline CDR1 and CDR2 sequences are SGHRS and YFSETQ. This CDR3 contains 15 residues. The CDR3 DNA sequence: TGCGCCAGCAGCCGGACAGGGGAATTGGAAGATGGCTACACCTTC. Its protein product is CASSRTGELEDGYTF.

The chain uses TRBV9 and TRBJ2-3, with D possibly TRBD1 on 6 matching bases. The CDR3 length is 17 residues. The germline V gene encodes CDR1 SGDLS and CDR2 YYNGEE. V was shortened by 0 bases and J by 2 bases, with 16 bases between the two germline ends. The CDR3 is CASSVDQDRTPTDTQYF. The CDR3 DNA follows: TGTGCCAGCAGCGTAGATCAAGACAGGACACCCACAGATACGCAGTATTTT.

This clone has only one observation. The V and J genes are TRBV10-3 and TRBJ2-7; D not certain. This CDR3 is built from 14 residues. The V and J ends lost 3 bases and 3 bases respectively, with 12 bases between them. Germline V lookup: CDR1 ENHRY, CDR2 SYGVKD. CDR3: CAISETAAVYEQYF. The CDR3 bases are TGTGCCATCAGTGAAACCGCGGCAGTCTACGAGCAGTACTTC.

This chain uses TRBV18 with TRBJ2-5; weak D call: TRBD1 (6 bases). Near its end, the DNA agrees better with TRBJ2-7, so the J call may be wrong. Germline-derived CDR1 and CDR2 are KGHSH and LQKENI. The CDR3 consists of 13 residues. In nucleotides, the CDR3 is TGTGCCAGCTCACCACCGAACAGGGACGAGCAGTACTTC. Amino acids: CASSPPNRDEQYF.

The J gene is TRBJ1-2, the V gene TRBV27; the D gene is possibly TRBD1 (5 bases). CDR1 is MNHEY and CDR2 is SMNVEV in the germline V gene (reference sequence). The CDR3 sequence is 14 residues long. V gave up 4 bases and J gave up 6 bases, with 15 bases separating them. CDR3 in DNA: TGTGCCAGCAGTTCCAGATTCCAGGGAAATGGCTACACCTTC. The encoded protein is CASSSRFQGNGYTF.

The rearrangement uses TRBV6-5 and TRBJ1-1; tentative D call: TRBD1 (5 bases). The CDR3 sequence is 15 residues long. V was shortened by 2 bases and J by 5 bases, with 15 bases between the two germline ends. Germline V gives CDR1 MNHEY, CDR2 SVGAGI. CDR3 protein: CASSYGGGGGTEAFF. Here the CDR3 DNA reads TGTGCCAGCAGTTACGGGGGAGGTGGAGGAACTGAAGCTTTCTTT.

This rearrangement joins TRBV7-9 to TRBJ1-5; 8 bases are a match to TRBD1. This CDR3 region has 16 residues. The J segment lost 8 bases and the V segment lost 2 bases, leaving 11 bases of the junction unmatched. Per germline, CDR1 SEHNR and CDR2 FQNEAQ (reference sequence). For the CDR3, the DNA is TGTGCCAGCAGCTTAATGGGGCAGGGGGCTTTGGAGCCCCAGCATTTT. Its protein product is CASSLMGQGALEPQHF. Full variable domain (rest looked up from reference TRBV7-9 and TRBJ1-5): DTGVSQNPRHKITKRGQNVTFRCDPISEHNRLYWYRQTLGQGPEFLTYFQNEAQLEKSRLLSDRFSAERPKGSFSTLEIQRTEQGDSAMYLCASSLMGQGALEPQHFGDGTRLSIL.

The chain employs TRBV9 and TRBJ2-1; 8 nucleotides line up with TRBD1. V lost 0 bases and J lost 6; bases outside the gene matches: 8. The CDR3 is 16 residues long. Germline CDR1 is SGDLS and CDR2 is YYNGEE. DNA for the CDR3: TGTGCCAGCAGCGTAGCAGTTGGGACAGGAGGCAATGAGCAGTTCTTC. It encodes CASSVAVGTGGNEQFF.